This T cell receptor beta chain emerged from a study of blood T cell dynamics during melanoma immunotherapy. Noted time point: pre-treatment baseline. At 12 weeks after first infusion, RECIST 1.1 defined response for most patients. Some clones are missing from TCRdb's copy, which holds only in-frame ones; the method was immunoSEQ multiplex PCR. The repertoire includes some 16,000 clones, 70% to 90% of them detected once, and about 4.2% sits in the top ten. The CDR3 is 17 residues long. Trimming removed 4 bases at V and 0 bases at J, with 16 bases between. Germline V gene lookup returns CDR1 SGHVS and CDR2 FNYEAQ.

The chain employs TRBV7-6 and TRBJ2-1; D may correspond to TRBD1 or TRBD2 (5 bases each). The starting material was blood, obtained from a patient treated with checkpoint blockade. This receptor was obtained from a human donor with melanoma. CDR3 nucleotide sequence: TGTGCCAGCAGCTCCGGGCCTAGGGGAGTCTCCTACAATGAGCAGTTCTTC. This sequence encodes CASSSGPRGVSYNEQFF.